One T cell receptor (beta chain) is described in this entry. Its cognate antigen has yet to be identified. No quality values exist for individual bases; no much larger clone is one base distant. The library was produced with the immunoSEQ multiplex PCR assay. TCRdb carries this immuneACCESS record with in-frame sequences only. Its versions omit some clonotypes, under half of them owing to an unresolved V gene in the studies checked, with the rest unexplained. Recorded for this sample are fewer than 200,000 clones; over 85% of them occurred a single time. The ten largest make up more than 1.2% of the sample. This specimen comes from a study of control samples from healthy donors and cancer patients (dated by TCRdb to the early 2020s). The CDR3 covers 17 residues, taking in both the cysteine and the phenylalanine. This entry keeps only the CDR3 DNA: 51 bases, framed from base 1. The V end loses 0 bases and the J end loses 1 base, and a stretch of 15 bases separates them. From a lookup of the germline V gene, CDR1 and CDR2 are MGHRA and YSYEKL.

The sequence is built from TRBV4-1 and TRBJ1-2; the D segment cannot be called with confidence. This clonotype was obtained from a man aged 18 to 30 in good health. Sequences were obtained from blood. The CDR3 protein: CASSQDGVRGLNYGYTF. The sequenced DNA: TGCGCCAGCAGCCAAGATGGCGTTCGCGGCCTTAACTATGGCTACACCTTC.